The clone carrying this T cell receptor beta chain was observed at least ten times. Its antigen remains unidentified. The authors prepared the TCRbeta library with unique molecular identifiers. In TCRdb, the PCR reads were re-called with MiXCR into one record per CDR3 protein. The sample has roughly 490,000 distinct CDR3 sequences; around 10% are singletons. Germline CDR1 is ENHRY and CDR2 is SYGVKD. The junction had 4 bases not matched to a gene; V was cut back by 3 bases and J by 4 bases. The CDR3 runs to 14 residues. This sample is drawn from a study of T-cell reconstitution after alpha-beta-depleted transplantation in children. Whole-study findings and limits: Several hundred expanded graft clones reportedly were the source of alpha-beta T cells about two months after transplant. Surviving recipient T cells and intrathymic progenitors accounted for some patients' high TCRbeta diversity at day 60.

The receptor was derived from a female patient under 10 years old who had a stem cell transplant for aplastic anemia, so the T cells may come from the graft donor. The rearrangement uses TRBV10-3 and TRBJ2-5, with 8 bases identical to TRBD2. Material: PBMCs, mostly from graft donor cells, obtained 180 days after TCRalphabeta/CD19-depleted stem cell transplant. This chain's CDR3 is CAISDREGRETQYF. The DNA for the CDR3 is TGTGCCATCAGTGATCGGGAGGGGCGAGAGACCCAGTACTTC.